This T cell receptor (beta chain) derives from a study of T cell repertoires in aging, cancer and after chemotherapy. Across the whole study: Glioblastoma patients receiving temozolomide-based therapy gave paired samples before and after chemotherapy. The full dataset contained around 8.2 million TCR reads.

The study, taken as a whole, reports: Median generation probability rose over the chemotherapy interval in each cancer cohort, suggesting rebound thymic output. Age-matched healthy donors had significantly more diverse, less clonal blood TCR repertoires than untreated cancer patients.

Peripheral blood genomic DNA, not sorted cells or RNA, was the template. V was clipped by 6 bases and J by 6 bases, with 18 bases between them. The V gene's germline CDR1 is SQVTM and CDR2 ANQGSEA. This CDR3 comprises 14 residues. Concerning this clonotype itself: The antigen remains undetermined. A read error may explain this, as a much larger clone is one base away.

Rearranged V-D-J TRB sequences were amplified with a mixed TRB-A/B primer pool. Using its own MiXCR run on the multiplex PCR reads, TCRdb lists one record per CDR3 protein. Among 1,500 to 2,000 distinct CDR3 sequences listed, 36% were seen once. This sequence joins TRBV29-1 and TRBJ1-3; D is perhaps TRBD1 (5 bases). Sequenced material: blood. This clonotype was sampled from a human donor with a solid tumor. CDR3: CSVLHQGGENTIYF. The CDR3 DNA sequence: TGCAGCGTCCTACACCAGGGCGGTGAAAACACCATATATTTT.